Each of the 26 T cell receptor beta chains below was sequenced from the same sample in a study of cytotoxic CD8 clonotypes in ibrutinib-treated CLL. TCRdb's table, derived via immunoSEQ multiplex PCR, lists solely in-frame clones and lacks some. This sample has about 57,000 clones, with 56% found just once. The sample consisted of PBMCs, taken after 24 months of ibrutinib treatment. Receptors originate from a human donor with chronic lymphocytic leukemia.

This chain joins TRBV9 and TRBJ2-5; 14 nucleotides agree with TRBD2. The germline gives CDR1 SGDLS, CDR2 YYNGEE. Unmatched junction bases numbered 12, after V lost 3 bases and J lost 5 bases. The CDR3 runs to 18 residues. CDR3 in amino acids: CASSARLAGGPVRETQYF. The CDR3 coding sequence is TGTGCCAGCAGCGCCAGACTAGCGGGAGGGCCGGTCCGGGAGACCCAGTACTTC.

This chain connects TRBV2 to TRBJ1-4, with a possible D match to TRBD1 (5 bases). Germline lookup yields CDR1 SNHLY and CDR2 FYNNEI. There are 16 residues in the CDR3. The V end was cut by 7 bases, the J end by 3 bases, with 18 bases between. CDR3 residues: CASNIRAGQANEKLFF. As DNA, the CDR3 is TGTGCCAGCAATATCAGGGCCGGGCAGGCTAATGAAAAACTGTTTTTT.

J is TRBJ1-3 and V is TRBV28; TRBD1 might be the D (6 bases). The CDR3 consists of 15 residues. V was clipped by 8 bases and J by 2 bases, with 16 bases between them. CDR1 and CDR2 (germline): MDHEN, SYDVKM. CDR3 loop: CASRGRDTPGNTIYF. DNA for the CDR3: TGTGCCAGCCGGGGACGGGACACCCCTGGAAACACCATATATTTT.

This chain connects TRBV21-1 to TRBJ2-5; TRBD2, as called in the table, went unchecked against the DNA. TRBV21-1 is assigned pseudogene status. The CDR3 runs to 16 residues. CDR3 nucleotide sequence: TGTGCCAGCAGCGCTGGGCGCGGGGGCGTCCAAGAGACCCAGTACTTC. Encoded protein: CASSAGRGGVQETQYF.

The CDR3 bases are TGTGCCAGCAGCCCGGACTTCAACACAGATACGCAGTATTTT. As protein: CASSPDFNTDTQYF. This chain uses TRBV6-5 with TRBJ2-3; possible D gene TRBD2, 5 bases. The CDR3 covers 14 residues. Trimming removed 6 bases at V and 2 bases at J, with 12 bases between. Germline V gene sequence: CDR1 MNHEY, CDR2 SVGAGI.

The chain carries TRBV5-1 and TRBJ2-7; the D gene is possibly TRBD1 (6 bases). Trimming removed 4 bases from V and 5 bases from J, with 22 bases in between. The V gene's germline CDR1 is SGHRS and CDR2 YFSETQ. This CDR3 has 16 amino acids. The CDR3, as DNA: TGCGCCAGCAGCACTAAGGGACAAGGCCTTGGGGACGAGCAGTACGTC. It encodes CASSTKGQGLGDEQYV.

The chain has TRBV5-4 and TRBJ2-1, with a weak D call TRBD2 (5 bases). CDR1 and CDR2 (germline): SGHNT, YYREEE (reference sequence). This CDR3 is 12 amino acids long. V was trimmed by 4 bases and J by 6 bases, leaving 8 bases between them. The CDR3 DNA sequence: TGTGCCAGCAGCGTCCTAGCCAATGAGCAGTTCTTC. Translating it yields CASSVLANEQFF. Filled out from reference TRBV5-4 and TRBJ2-1, the complete variable domain reads ETGVTQSPTHLIKTRGQQVTLRCSSQSGHNTVSWYQQALGQGPQFIFQYYREEENGRGNFPPRFSGLQFPNYSSELNVNALELDDSALYLCASSVLANEQFFGPGTRLTVL.

This clone occurred a few times. The J gene is TRBJ2-7, the V gene TRBV4-3; 9 bases line up with TRBD1. This CDR3 comprises 16 residues. CDR1 and CDR2 (germline): LGHNA, YSLEER. Unmatched junction bases numbered 12, after V lost 4 bases and J lost 5 bases. The CDR3 loop is CASSPGNRDRDHEQYV. The CDR3 bases are TGCGCCAGCAGCCCCGGCAACCGGGACAGGGACCACGAGCAGTACGTC.

This clone was counted only a few times. This chain links TRBV5-1 with TRBJ2-1; maybe TRBD2 (6 bases). Germline-derived CDR1 and CDR2 are SGHRS and YFSETQ. V was shortened by 0 bases and J by 4 bases, with 11 bases between the two germline ends. The CDR3 runs 15 residues. CDR3: CASSLVVAVYNEQFF. CDR3 DNA sequence: TGCGCCAGCAGCTTGGTGGTAGCGGTTTACAATGAGCAGTTCTTC.

This clone was recorded a few times. The chain employs TRBV28 and TRBJ2-3; D unclear. The CDR3 has 15 residues. The germline V gene encodes CDR1 MDHEN and CDR2 SYDVKM. Trimming stripped 4 bases from V and 2 bases from J, with 13 bases between. The CDR3 coding sequence is TGTGCCAGCAGTTCAGAGAGGTCCCTCACAGATACGCAGTATTTT. This codes for CASSSERSLTDTQYF.

This clone was seen a handful of times. The chain has TRBV5-6 and TRBJ2-1; D is perhaps TRBD1 (6 bases). V was cut by 3 bases and J by 6 bases, with 19 bases left in between. The CDR3 has 16 amino acids. The V gene's germline CDR1 is SGHDT and CDR2 YYEEEE. CDR3 sequence (DNA): TGTGCCAGCAGCTCAGCCCAGGGGCTTGGCCTCAATGAGCAGTTCTTC. Translating gives CASSSAQGLGLNEQFF.

This clone was found once. V is TRBV19 and J is TRBJ2-1; 10 nucleotides line up with TRBD2. CDR1 is LNHDA, CDR2 SQIVND, per germline (reference sequence). V shed 3 bases and J 5 bases; nucleotides not matched to a gene: 13. The CDR3 is 18 residues long. CDR3 sequence reads: CASSILRSWTSGDNEQFF. CDR3 bases: TGTGCCAGTAGTATTCTAAGATCCTGGACTAGCGGAGACAATGAGCAGTTCTTC.

CDR3 residues: CASSDPGRGRGEKLFF. The CDR3 region has the DNA TGTGCCAGCAGTGATCCCGGAAGGGGAAGAGGTGAAAAACTGTTTTTT. The V call is TRBV27, the J call TRBJ1-4; possible D gene TRBD1, 5 bases. Germline loops: CDR1 MNHEY, CDR2 SMNVEV (reference sequence). The CDR3 spans 16 residues. Trimming took off 5 bases at V and 7 bases at J, with 20 bases between the two ends. The complete variable domain, with remaining parts taken from reference TRBV27 and TRBJ1-4, reads EAQVTQNPRYLITVTGKKLTVTCSQNMNHEYMSWYRQDPGLGLRQIYYSMNVEVTDKGDVPEGYKVSRKEKRNFPLILESPSPNQTSLYFCASSDPGRGRGEKLFFGSGTQLSVL.

V usage is TRBV9 and J usage is TRBJ2-5; 15 nucleotides line up with TRBD2. V lost 4 bases to trimming and J lost 0 bases; unmatched junction nucleotides: 7. Germline CDR1 is SGDLS and CDR2 is YYNGEE. The CDR3 length is 18 residues. The CDR3 DNA reads as TGTGCCAGCAGCTCGGGACTAGCGGGGGGAACCTACCAAGAGACCCAGTACTTC. Protein product: CASSSGLAGGTYQETQYF.

Concerning this clone itself: The conserved final phenylalanine or tryptophan is absent from the CDR3, which likely points to a read error. The rearrangement links TRBV4-1 to TRBJ2-7; 7 nucleotides agree with TRBD1. The V gene end was trimmed by 1 base and the J gene end by 3 bases; junction bases not matched to a gene: 3. The length of the CDR3 is 14 residues. Germline CDR1 reads MGHRA; CDR2 reads YSYEKL. CDR3 DNA: TGCGCCAGCAGCCAAGCCGGGACAGACTACGAGCAGTACCTC. Translated: CASSQAGTDYEQYL.

The V and J genes are TRBV18 and TRBJ1-4; D ambiguous. The CDR3 is 15 residues long. Germline CDR1 and CDR2: KGHSH and LQKENI. Trimming cost V 2 bases and J 0 bases, with 7 bases left between them. CDR3 nucleotides: TGTGCCAGCTCACCAAATTCACCAACTAATGAAAAACTGTTTTTT. Translating it yields CASSPNSPTNEKLFF.

The chain joins TRBV7-2 to TRBJ1-2; D may be TRBD1 (6 bases). The V gene's germline CDR1 is SGHTA and CDR2 FQGNSA. The CDR3 is made up of 15 amino acids. Trimming stripped 2 bases from V and 5 bases from J, with 15 bases between. The CDR3 sequence: CASSLLEGGLYGYTF. CDR3 in DNA: TGTGCCAGCAGCTTACTAGAGGGGGGTTTATATGGCTACACCTTC.

The chain is built from TRBV28 and TRBJ1-2, with TRBD1 as a possible D gene (5 bases). Trimming left V 7 bases short and J 2 bases short, with 14 bases between. The length of the CDR3 is 14 residues. Germline V CDR1 and CDR2: MDHEN, SYDVKM. DNA of the CDR3: TGTGCCAGCACCCCGTTAGGGGACAACTATGGCTACACCTTC. It codes for CASTPLGDNYGYTF.

V and J are TRBV7-9 and TRBJ2-7; 7 bases line up with TRBD1. After removal of 1 base from V and 6 bases from J, the junction contained 6 bases not matched to a gene. This CDR3 contains 14 residues. Germline V lookup: CDR1 SEHNR, CDR2 FQNEAQ (reference sequence). For the CDR3, the DNA is TGTGCCAGCAGCTTAGACAGGGGTGGACTCGAGCAGTACTTC. Encoded protein: CASSLDRGGLEQYF.

This clone was seen just once. J is TRBJ2-3 and V is TRBV19; 7 bases align to TRBD2. This CDR3 has 13 amino acids. V was clipped by 10 bases and J by 2 bases; unmatched bases: 6. Germline V CDR1 and CDR2: LNHDA, SQIVND (reference sequence). Written as DNA, the CDR3 is TGTGCCATTGCAGCGGGGCACACAGATACGCAGTATTTT. It yields the protein CAIAAGHTDTQYF.

This chain joins TRBV6-6 and TRBJ2-7, with TRBD2 identical over 8 bases. The junction had 5 bases not matched to a gene; V was cut back by 0 bases and J by 1 base. Per the germline V gene, CDR1 is MNHNY and CDR2 is SVGAGI (reference sequence). This CDR3 spans 16 amino acids. The CDR3 spells CASSYSILAGSYEQYF. The CDR3 DNA sequence: TGTGCCAGCAGTTACTCGATCCTAGCGGGTTCCTACGAGCAGTACTTC.

This clone was found a few times. The chain couples TRBV5-5 to TRBJ2-5; D gene uncertain. Germline V gene data show CDR1 as SGHKS and CDR2 as YYEKEE (reference sequence). Trimming cost V 4 bases and J 4 bases, with 8 bases left between them. The CDR3 sequence is 12 residues long. The CDR3: CASSQLTETQYF. The CDR3 nucleotides read TGTGCCAGCAGCCAGCTGACAGAGACCCAGTACTTC.

CDR3 protein: CASSVHPGTSGGSYQETQYF. The CDR3 DNA is TGTGCCAGCAGCGTCCATCCCGGGACTAGCGGGGGGTCGTACCAAGAGACCCAGTACTTC. This chain connects TRBV9 to TRBJ2-5; 15 bases fit TRBD2. The CDR3 extends over 20 amino acids. V lost 2 bases, J lost 0 bases, and 11 bases stayed unmatched. Per germline, CDR1 SGDLS and CDR2 YYNGEE.

V and J are TRBV5-1 and TRBJ1-5, with 9 bases aligning to TRBD1. V lost 0 bases, J lost 6 bases, and 4 bases stayed unmatched. The CDR3 is made up of 15 amino acids. Per germline, CDR1 SGHRS and CDR2 YFSETQ. The CDR3: CASSLGDRVGQPQHF. The CDR3 DNA reads TGCGCCAGCAGCTTGGGGGACAGGGTGGGTCAGCCCCAGCATTTT.

This clone has more than one count but fewer than ten. This chain joins TRBV11-2 and TRBJ1-2, with D uncertain. The CDR3 is made up of 13 amino acids. Trimming cost V 2 bases and J 6 bases, with 10 bases left between them. The germline CDR1 and CDR2 sequences are SGHAT and FQNNGV. CDR3 in DNA: TGTGCCAGCAGCTTAAGGCCCTTCGATGGCTACACCTTC. Translated: CASSLRPFDGYTF.

This clone appeared many times. The chain joins TRBV29-1 to TRBJ1-2; D call uncertain. Per germline, CDR1 SQVTM and CDR2 ANQGSEA. This CDR3 region has 15 residues. V was shortened by 1 base and J by 0 bases, with 12 bases between the two germline ends. The CDR3 spells CSVEGAPEANYGYTF. Written as DNA, the CDR3 is TGCAGCGTTGAAGGCGCTCCCGAGGCTAACTATGGCTACACCTTC. Full variable domain (remainder filled in from reference TRBV29-1 and TRBJ1-2): SAVISQKPSRDICQRGTSLTIQCQVDSQVTMMFWYRQQPGQSLTLIATANQGSEATYESGFVIDKFPISRPNLTFSTLTVSNMSPEDSSIYLCSVEGAPEANYGYTFGSGTRLTVV.